This record covers a single TCR beta chain. As originally analysed: For nucleated cells, counts were estimated from reference gene primer amplification. Sequencing was performed with immunoSEQ multiplex PCR; in TCRdb, only in-frame clones are kept and a portion is missing. D and trimming were read from the DNA, whereas the V and J calls and clone size are those reported in that table. The table has fewer than 350,000 clones, 88% seen once. The data were obtained in a study of blood T cell repertoires in COVID-19. Overall study: Samples representing acute and convalescent COVID-19 were sourced from the United States, Italy and Spain. From T cells, B-cell-depleted T cells, or PBMCs came the material, which was cDNA or gDNA.

Sequenced material: peripheral blood. The TCR originated in a man younger than 35 with active or convalescent COVID-19.

Here the CDR3 DNA reads TGTGCCAGCAGTCCCCGGGGTAGCGGGGGCCTCACAGATACGCAGTATTTT. Protein sequence: CASSPRGSGGLTDTQYF. The chain carries TRBV27 and TRBJ2-3, with 9 positions matching TRBD2. This CDR3 is 17 amino acids long. Germline V gene sequence: CDR1 MNHEY, CDR2 SMNVEV (reference sequence). V lost 5 bases and J lost 2; bases outside the gene matches: 11.